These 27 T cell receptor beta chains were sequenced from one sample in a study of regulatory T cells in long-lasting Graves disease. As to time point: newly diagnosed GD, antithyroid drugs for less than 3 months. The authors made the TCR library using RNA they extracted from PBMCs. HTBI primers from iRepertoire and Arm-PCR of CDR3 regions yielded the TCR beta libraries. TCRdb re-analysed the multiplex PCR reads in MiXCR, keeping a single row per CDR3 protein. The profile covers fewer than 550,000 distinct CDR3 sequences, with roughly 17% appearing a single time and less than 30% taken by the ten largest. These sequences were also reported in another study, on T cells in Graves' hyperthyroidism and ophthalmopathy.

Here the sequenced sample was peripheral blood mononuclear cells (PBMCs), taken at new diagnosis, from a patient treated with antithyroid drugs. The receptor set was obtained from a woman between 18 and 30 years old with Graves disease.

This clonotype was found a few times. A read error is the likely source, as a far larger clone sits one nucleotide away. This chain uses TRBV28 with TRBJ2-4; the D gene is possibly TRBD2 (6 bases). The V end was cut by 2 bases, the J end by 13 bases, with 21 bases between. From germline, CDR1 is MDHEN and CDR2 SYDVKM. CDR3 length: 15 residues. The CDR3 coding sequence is TGTGCCAGCAGTTTACGACTAGGCTCCTACAATGAGCAGTACTTC. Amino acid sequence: CASSLRLGSYNEQYF.

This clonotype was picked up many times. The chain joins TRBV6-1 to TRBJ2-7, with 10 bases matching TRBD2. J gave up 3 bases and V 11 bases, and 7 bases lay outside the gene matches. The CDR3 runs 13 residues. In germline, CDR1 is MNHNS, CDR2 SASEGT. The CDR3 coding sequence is TGTGCCGGAGGGACTAGCGTTAGCTACGAGCAGTACTTC. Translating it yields CAGGTSVSYEQYF.

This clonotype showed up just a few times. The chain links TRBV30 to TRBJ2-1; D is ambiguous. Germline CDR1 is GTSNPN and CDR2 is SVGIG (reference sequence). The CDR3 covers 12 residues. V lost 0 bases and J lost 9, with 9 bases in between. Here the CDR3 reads CAWSVGRVEQFF. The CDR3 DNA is TGTGCCTGGAGTGTCGGTAGAGTTGAGCAGTTCTTC.

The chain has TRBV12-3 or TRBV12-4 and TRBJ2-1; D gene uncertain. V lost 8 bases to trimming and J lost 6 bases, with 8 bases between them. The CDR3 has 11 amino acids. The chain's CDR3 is CASGISNEQFF. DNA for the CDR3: TGTGCCAGCGGAATCAGCAATGAGCAGTTCTTC.

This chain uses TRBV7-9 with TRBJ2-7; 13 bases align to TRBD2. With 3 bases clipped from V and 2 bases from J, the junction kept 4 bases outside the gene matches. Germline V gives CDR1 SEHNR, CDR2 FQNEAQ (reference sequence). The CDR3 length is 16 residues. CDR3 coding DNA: TGTGCCAGCAGCTTGAGGACTAGCGGGAGACCCTACGAGCAGTACTTC. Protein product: CASSLRTSGRPYEQYF.

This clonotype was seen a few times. CDR3 nucleotides: TGTGCCATCAGTGGATTTGGGACTAGCGGGATGGGAGACAATGAGCAGTTCTTC. Its translation is CAISGFGTSGMGDNEQFF. V gene TRBV10-3 combines with J gene TRBJ2-1, with 13 bases that match TRBD2. The junction had 11 bases not matched to a gene; V was cut back by 4 bases and J by 5 bases. Germline CDR1 and CDR2: ENHRY and SYGVKD. The CDR3 covers 18 residues.

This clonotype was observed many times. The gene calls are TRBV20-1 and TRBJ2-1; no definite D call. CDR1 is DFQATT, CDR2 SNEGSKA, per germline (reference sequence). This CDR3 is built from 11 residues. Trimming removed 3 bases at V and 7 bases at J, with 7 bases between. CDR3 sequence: CSARRWNEQFF. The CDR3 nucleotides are TGCAGTGCTAGGAGATGGAATGAGCAGTTCTTC.

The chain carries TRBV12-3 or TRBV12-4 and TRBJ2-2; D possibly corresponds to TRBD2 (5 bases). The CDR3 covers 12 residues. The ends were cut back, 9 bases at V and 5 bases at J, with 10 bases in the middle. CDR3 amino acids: CASVRGTGELFF. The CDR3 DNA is TGTGCCAGTGTCCGGGGTACCGGGGAGCTGTTTTTT.

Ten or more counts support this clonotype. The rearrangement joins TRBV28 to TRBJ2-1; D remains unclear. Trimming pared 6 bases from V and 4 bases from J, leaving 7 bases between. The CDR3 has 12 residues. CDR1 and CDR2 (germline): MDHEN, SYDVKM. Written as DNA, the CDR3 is TGTGCCAGCAGCTCTCCGTACAATGAGCAGTTCTTC. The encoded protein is CASSSPYNEQFF. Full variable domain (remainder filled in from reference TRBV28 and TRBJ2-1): DVKVTQSSRYLVKRTGEKVFLECVQDMDHENMFWYRQDPGLGLRLIYFSYDVKMKEKGDIPEGYSVSREKKERFSLILESASTNQTSMYLCASSSPYNEQFFGPGTRLTVL.

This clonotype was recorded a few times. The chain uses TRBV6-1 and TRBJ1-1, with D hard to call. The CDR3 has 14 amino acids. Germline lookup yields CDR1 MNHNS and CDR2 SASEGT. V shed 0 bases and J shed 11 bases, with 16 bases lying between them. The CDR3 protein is CASSEAWSVLDAFF. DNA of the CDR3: TGTGCCAGCAGTGAAGCATGGAGCGTTCTTGATGCTTTCTTT.

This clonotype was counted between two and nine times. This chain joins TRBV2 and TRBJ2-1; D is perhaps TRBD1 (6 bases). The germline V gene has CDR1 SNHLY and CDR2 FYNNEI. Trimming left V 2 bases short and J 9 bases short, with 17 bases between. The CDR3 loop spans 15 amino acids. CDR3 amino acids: CASSETRDKNGEQFF. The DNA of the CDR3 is TGTGCCAGCAGTGAAACCCGGGACAAAAACGGTGAGCAGTTCTTC.

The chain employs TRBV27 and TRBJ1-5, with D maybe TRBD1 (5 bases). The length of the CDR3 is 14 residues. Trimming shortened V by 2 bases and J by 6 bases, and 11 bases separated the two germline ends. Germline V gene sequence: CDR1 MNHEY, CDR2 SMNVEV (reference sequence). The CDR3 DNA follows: TGTGCCAGCAGTTTAGGGACGAATACTCAGCCCCAGCATTTT. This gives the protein CASSLGTNTQPQHF.

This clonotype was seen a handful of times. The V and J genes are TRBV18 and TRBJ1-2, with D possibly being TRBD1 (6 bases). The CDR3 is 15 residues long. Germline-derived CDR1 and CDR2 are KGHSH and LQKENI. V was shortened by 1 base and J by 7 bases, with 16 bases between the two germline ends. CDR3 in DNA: TGTGCCAGCTCACCACTCGACAGGCCCCTCGGTGGCTACACCTTC. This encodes CASSPLDRPLGGYTF.

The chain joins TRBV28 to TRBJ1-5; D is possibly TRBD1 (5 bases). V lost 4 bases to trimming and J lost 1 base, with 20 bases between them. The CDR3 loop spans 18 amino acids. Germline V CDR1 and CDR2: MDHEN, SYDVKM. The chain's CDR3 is CASSSGAAGSLSNQPQHF. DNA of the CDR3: TGTGCCAGCAGTTCCGGGGCGGCAGGAAGCCTGAGCAATCAGCCCCAGCATTTT.

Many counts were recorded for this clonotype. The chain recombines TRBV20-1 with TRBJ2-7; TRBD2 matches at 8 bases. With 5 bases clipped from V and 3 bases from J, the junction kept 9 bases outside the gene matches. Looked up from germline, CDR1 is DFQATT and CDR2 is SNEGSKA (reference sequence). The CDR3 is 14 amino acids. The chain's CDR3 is CSASVAGSYYEQYF. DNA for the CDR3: TGCAGTGCTTCTGTAGCGGGATCGTACTACGAGCAGTACTTC.

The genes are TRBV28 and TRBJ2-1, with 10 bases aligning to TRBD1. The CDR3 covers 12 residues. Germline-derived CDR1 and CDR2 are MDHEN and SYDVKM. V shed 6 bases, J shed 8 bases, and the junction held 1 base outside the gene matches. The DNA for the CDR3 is TGTGCCAGCAGGACAGGGGGCCATGAGCAGTTCTTC. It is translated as CASRTGGHEQFF.

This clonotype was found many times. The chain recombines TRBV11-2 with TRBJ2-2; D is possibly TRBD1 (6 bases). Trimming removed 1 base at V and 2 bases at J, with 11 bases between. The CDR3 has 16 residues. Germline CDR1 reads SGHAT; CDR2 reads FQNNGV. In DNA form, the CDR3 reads TGTGCCAGCAGCTTAGGCTCGGGACAAAACACCGGGGAGCTGTTTTTT. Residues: CASSLGSGQNTGELFF.

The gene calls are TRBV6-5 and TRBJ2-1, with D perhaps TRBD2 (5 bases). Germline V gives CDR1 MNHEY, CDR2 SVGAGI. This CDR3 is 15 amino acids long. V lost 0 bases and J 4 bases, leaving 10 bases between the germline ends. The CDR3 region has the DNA TGTGCCAGCAGTTACTCGCCTAGCCTTTACAATGAGCAGTTCTTC. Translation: CASSYSPSLYNEQFF.

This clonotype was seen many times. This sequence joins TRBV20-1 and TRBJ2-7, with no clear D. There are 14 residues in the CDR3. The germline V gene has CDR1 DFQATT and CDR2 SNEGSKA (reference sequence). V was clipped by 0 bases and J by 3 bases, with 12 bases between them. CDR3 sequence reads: CSARENILLYEQYF. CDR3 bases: TGCAGTGCTAGAGAGAACATACTCCTCTACGAGCAGTACTTC.

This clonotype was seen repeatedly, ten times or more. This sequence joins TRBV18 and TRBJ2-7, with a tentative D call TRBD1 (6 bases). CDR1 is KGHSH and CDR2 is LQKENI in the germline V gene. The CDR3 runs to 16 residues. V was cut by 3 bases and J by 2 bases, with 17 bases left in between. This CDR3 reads CASSPNRDIRTYEQYF. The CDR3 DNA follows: TGTGCCAGCTCACCCAACCGGGACATAAGAACCTACGAGCAGTACTTC. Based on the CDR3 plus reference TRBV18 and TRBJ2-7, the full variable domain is NAGVMQNPRHLVRRRGQEARLRCSPMKGHSHVYWYRQLPEEGLKFMVYLQKENIIDESGMPKERFSAEFPKEGPSILRIQQVVRGDSAAYFCASSPNRDIRTYEQYFGPGTRLTVT.

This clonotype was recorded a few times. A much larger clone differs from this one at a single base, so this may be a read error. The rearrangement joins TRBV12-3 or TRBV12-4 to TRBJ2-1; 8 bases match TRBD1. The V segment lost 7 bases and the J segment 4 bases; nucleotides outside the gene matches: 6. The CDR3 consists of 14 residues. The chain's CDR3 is CASMAGQDYNEQFF. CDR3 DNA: TGTGCCAGCATGGCGGGACAGGATTACAATGAGCAGTTCTTC.

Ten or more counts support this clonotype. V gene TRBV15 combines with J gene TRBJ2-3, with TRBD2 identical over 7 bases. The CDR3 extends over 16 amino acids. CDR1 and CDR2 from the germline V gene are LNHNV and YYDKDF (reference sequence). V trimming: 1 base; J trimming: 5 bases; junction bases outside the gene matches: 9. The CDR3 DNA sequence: TGTGCCACCAGCAGAGCTTGGCAGGGAGGGCGAGATACGCAGTATTTT. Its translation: CATSRAWQGGRDTQYF.

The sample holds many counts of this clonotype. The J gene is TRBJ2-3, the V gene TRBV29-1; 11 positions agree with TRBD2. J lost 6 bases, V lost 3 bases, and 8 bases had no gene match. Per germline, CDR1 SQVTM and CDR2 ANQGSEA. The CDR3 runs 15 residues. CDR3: CSVDLAGGPGDTQYF. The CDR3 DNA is TGCAGCGTTGATCTAGCGGGAGGCCCTGGTGATACGCAGTATTTT.

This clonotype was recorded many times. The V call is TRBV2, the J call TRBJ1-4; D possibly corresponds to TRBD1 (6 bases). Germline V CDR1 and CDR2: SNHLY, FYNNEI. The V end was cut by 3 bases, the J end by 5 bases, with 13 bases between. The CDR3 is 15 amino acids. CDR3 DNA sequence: TGTGCCAGCAGTGACCAACAGGGATACAATGAAAAACTGTTTTTT. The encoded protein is CASSDQQGYNEKLFF.

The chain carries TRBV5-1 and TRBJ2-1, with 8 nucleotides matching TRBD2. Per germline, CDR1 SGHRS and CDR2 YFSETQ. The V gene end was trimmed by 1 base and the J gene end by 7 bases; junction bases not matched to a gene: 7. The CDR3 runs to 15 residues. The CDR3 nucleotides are TGCGCCAGCAGCTTGTTGCCTAGCGGGTTGAATGAGCAGTTCTTC. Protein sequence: CASSLLPSGLNEQFF.

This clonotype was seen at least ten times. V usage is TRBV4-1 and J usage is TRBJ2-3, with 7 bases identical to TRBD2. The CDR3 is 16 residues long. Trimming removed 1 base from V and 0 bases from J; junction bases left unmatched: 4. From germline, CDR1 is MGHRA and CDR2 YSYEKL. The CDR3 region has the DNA TGCGCCAGCAGCCAAGGAGCGGGGAGTAGCACAGATACGCAGTATTTT. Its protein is CASSQGAGSSTDTQYF.

The CDR3 here is CASSLKGGDLNTEAFF. The CDR3 DNA reads TGCGCCAGCAGCCTCAAGGGGGGCGACCTTAACACTGAAGCTTTCTTT. The chain combines TRBV5-1 with TRBJ1-1; TRBD1 is a possible D gene (6 bases). Deletions cut 4 bases from V and 2 bases from J, with 18 bases between. This CDR3 contains 16 residues. Per germline, CDR1 SGHRS and CDR2 YFSETQ.